These 28 T cell receptor beta chains share one sample of origin, sequenced in a study of cytotoxic CD8 clonotypes in ibrutinib-treated CLL. Profiled with immunoSEQ multiplex PCR; TCRdb holds only in-frame clones, not every one. This sample yields about 130,000 clones, of which approximately 80% are seen a single time; around 13% belongs to the top ten. This specimen was PBMCs, taken after 12 months of ibrutinib treatment. These TCRs come from a human donor with chronic lymphocytic leukemia.

The V call is TRBV5-4, the J call TRBJ2-7; D ambiguous. This CDR3 has 15 residues. Germline V gene lookup returns CDR1 SGHNT and CDR2 YYREEE (reference sequence). Trimming took off 5 bases at V and 3 bases at J, with 18 bases between the two ends. The CDR3 DNA reads TGTGCCAGCAGAGATAGACCAGGTACCTTCTACGAGCAGTACTTC. This encodes CASRDRPGTFYEQYF.

The V call is TRBV7-2, the J call TRBJ1-4; no clear D. Trimming cost V 5 bases and J 5 bases, with 12 bases left between them. Germline values: CDR1 SGHTA, CDR2 FQGNSA. The CDR3 sequence is 14 residues long. Here the CDR3 DNA reads TGTGCCAGCAGCACCACTGTTGCAAATGAAAAACTGTTTTTT. Translating gives CASSTTVANEKLFF.

J is TRBJ1-2 and V is TRBV7-9, with D possibly being TRBD1 (6 bases). CDR1 is SEHNR, CDR2 FQNEAQ, per germline (reference sequence). This CDR3 has 15 residues. V was shortened by 1 base and J by 8 bases, with 17 bases between the two germline ends. CDR3 nucleotide sequence: TGTGCCAGCAGCTTAGGAACTGCAGGGGCGCGCGGCTACACCTTC. This sequence encodes CASSLGTAGARGYTF.

V usage is TRBV7-9 and J usage is TRBJ2-5; D is perhaps TRBD1 (6 bases). Germline V lookup: CDR1 SEHNR, CDR2 FQNEAQ (reference sequence). Trimming removed 4 bases from V and 4 bases from J, with 10 bases in between. The CDR3 spans 13 residues. CDR3 sequence: CASSYTGSETQYF. CDR3 coding DNA: TGTGCCAGCAGCTATACAGGGTCAGAGACCCAGTACTTC.

This chain connects TRBV11-3 to TRBJ2-1; D remains unclear. Germline loops: CDR1 SGHNT, CDR2 YENEEA. The CDR3 sequence is 12 residues long. Between the trimmed V and J ends, which lost 1 base and 4 bases, there was a span of 2 bases. The CDR3 here is CASSLGYNEQFF. In DNA form, the CDR3 reads TGTGCCAGCAGCTTAGGATACAATGAGCAGTTCTTC. The full variable domain, completed using reference TRBV11-3 and TRBJ2-1, is EAGVVQSPRYKIIEKKQPVAFWCNPISGHNTLYWYLQNLGQGPELLIRYENEEAVDDSQLPKDRFSAERLKGVDSTLKIQPAELGDSAVYLCASSLGYNEQFFGPGTRLTVL.

The chain links TRBV5-1 to TRBJ2-7; 7 positions match TRBD2. The CDR3 runs 13 residues. V trimming: 3 bases; J trimming: 3 bases; junction bases outside the gene matches: 3. CDR1 and CDR2 (germline): SGHRS, YFSETQ. CDR3 in DNA: TGCGCCAGCAGCTCGGGACTAAACTACGAGCAGTACTTC. Translating it yields CASSSGLNYEQYF. The full variable domain, its missing parts supplied by reference TRBV5-1 and TRBJ2-7, is KAGVTQTPRYLIKTRGQQVTLSCSPISGHRSVSWYQQTPGQGLQFLFEYFSETQRNKGNFPGRFSGRQFSNSRSEMNVSTLELGDSALYLCASSSGLNYEQYFGPGTRLTVT.

The chain combines TRBV7-8 with TRBJ2-5; tentative D call: TRBD2 (5 bases). CDR1 is SGHVS, CDR2 FQNEAQ, per germline. Trimming removed 7 bases at V and 1 base at J, with 22 bases between. CDR3 size: 17 residues. The CDR3: CASTPRVRGRPQETQYF. Here the CDR3 DNA reads TGTGCCAGCACCCCCCGGGTTCGAGGGAGACCCCAAGAGACCCAGTACTTC.

In DNA, the CDR3 is TGTGCCAGCAGCGCCCGGGACAGACTGTATGGCTACACCTTC. Translating it yields CASSARDRLYGYTF. The V call is TRBV9, the J call TRBJ1-2; 7 bases are shared with TRBD1. The germline CDR1 and CDR2 sequences are SGDLS and YYNGEE. The CDR3 has 14 amino acids. J gave up 5 bases and V 3 bases, and 7 bases lay outside the gene matches.

The CDR3 spells CASSDGTGPSTDTQYF. The CDR3 bases are TGTGCCAGCAGTGACGGGACAGGTCCTAGCACAGATACGCAGTATTTT. The chain uses TRBV25-1 and TRBJ2-3, with 8 bases aligning to TRBD1. V was clipped by 3 bases and J by 0 bases; unmatched bases: 5. The CDR3 has 16 amino acids. CDR1 is MGHDK, CDR2 SYGVNS, per germline.

The chain carries TRBV7-2 and TRBJ2-1, with 7 bases that match TRBD1. J was trimmed by 7 bases and V by 5 bases; bases with no gene match: 14. The length of the CDR3 is 16 residues. Looked up from germline, CDR1 is SGHTA and CDR2 is FQGNSA. CDR3 amino acids: CASSGSTGYVSNEQFF. For the CDR3, the DNA is TGTGCCAGCAGCGGCTCGACAGGGTATGTTTCAAATGAGCAGTTCTTC.

The rearrangement uses TRBV11-3 and TRBJ2-3; 7 nucleotides match TRBD1. CDR3 size: 16 residues. V dropped 5 bases and J dropped 2; count of bases not matched to a gene: 10. CDR1 is SGHNT, CDR2 YENEEA, per germline. CDR3 protein: CASSPGDSRFTDTQYF. The CDR3 DNA sequence: TGTGCCAGCAGCCCAGGGGACAGCAGATTCACAGATACGCAGTATTTT.

The chain is built from TRBV5-4 and TRBJ1-2; no reliable D call. V was pared by 4 bases and J by 5 bases, with 15 bases between. The CDR3 runs to 14 residues. Germline V CDR1 and CDR2: SGHNT, YYREEE (reference sequence). In DNA form, the CDR3 reads TGTGCCAGCAGCCTGGAAGCCTTGCTTTATGGCTACACCTTC. Residues: CASSLEALLYGYTF. Using reference TRBV5-4 and TRBJ1-2 for the parts outside the CDR3, the full variable domain is ETGVTQSPTHLIKTRGQQVTLRCSSQSGHNTVSWYQQALGQGPQFIFQYYREEENGRGNFPPRFSGLQFPNYSSELNVNALELDDSALYLCASSLEALLYGYTFGSGTRLTVV.

The V and J genes are TRBV6-5 and TRBJ2-1, with D unresolved. Deletions cut 2 bases from V and 0 bases from J, with 11 bases between. This CDR3 spans 16 amino acids. Germline loops: CDR1 MNHEY, CDR2 SVGAGI. The CDR3 DNA follows: TGTGCCAGCAGTTACGTCCGGAAGAGCTCCTACAATGAGCAGTTCTTC. Protein: CASSYVRKSSYNEQFF.

This clone occurred once. This chain uses TRBV9 with TRBJ2-1; D not certain. Deletions cut 5 bases from V and 5 bases from J, with 11 bases between. Looked up from germline, CDR1 is SGDLS and CDR2 is YYNGEE. CDR3 size: 13 residues. The CDR3 spells CASSLGPNNEQFF. The CDR3 bases are TGTGCCAGCAGTTTAGGCCCCAACAATGAGCAGTTCTTC.

The gene calls are TRBV7-3 and TRBJ2-2; the D gene is possibly TRBD1 (6 bases). This CDR3 has 14 residues. V gave up 3 bases and J gave up 3 bases, with 8 bases separating them. Germline V gene sequence: CDR1 SGHTA, CDR2 FQGTGA. CDR3 residues: CASSFDRHTGELFF. The CDR3, as DNA: TGTGCCAGCAGCTTCGACAGGCACACCGGGGAGCTGTTTTTT.

The chain joins TRBV10-3 to TRBJ2-5, with D possibly matching TRBD1 (6 bases). There are 15 residues in the CDR3. With 4 bases removed from V and 5 bases from J, the gap between germline ends came to 17 bases. The V gene's germline CDR1 is ENHRY and CDR2 SYGVKD. The CDR3, as DNA: TGTGCCATCAGTGCAGGGGCCAAGGTTGAGGAGACCCAGTACTTC. Translated: CAISAGAKVEETQYF.

The rearrangement uses TRBV5-6 and TRBJ2-2; 9 bases are a match to TRBD2. The length of the CDR3 is 16 residues. Germline-derived CDR1 and CDR2 are SGHDT and YYEEEE. Trimming took 4 bases from V and 4 from J; bases not matched to a gene: 8. The DNA for the CDR3 is TGTGCCAGCAGCGACCAGCGGGAGGCATTCACCGGGGAGCTGTTTTTT. Protein sequence: CASSDQREAFTGELFF.

The chain has TRBV7-9 and TRBJ2-5; possibly TRBD2 for D (6 bases). Trimming removed 5 bases at V and 4 bases at J, with 14 bases between. The CDR3 has 14 residues. The germline V gene has CDR1 SEHNR and CDR2 FQNEAQ (reference sequence). This chain's CDR3 is CASSTGTSPETQYF. CDR3 sequence (DNA): TGTGCCAGCAGCACGGGGACTTCCCCAGAGACCCAGTACTTC.

CDR3 coding DNA: TGTGCCAGCAGTTCTGGTCAGGGCAACTATGGCTACACCTTC. This sequence encodes CASSSGQGNYGYTF. The J gene is TRBJ1-2, the V gene TRBV28; weak D call: TRBD1 (5 bases). The CDR3 spans 14 residues. The V and J ends lost 4 bases and 2 bases respectively, with 11 bases between them. Germline CDR1 reads MDHEN; CDR2 reads SYDVKM.

The J gene is TRBJ1-2, the V gene TRBV29-1; D unresolved. This CDR3 comprises 11 residues. Trimming left V 5 bases short and J 4 bases short, with 8 bases between. Looked up from germline, CDR1 is SQVTM and CDR2 is ANQGSEA. CDR3 residues: CSVPTGYGYTF. In DNA, the CDR3 is TGCAGCGTTCCCACGGGCTATGGCTACACCTTC.

The chain joins TRBV2 to TRBJ1-2, with a weak D call TRBD1 (5 bases). Per the germline V gene, CDR1 is SNHLY and CDR2 is FYNNEI. This CDR3 comprises 14 residues. V was pared by 8 bases and J by 8 bases, with 21 bases between. DNA for the CDR3: TGTGCCAGCGCCCTGGGGGGGGAGTTGAAGGGCTACACCTTC. As protein: CASALGGELKGYTF.

The J gene is TRBJ1-1, the V gene TRBV9, with D hard to call. There are 13 residues in the CDR3. Trimming cost V 0 bases and J 6 bases, with 9 bases left between them. Looked up from germline, CDR1 is SGDLS and CDR2 is YYNGEE. The CDR3 DNA reads as TGTGCCAGCAGCGTAGCATCCGGCGCTGAAGCTTTCTTT. Its translation: CASSVASGAEAFF.

The rearrangement links TRBV30 to TRBJ2-7, with D possibly TRBD2 on 6 matching bases. Trimming cost V 4 bases and J 0 bases, with 16 bases left between them. This CDR3 region has 15 residues. Germline lookup yields CDR1 GTSNPN and CDR2 SVGIG (reference sequence). The CDR3 sequence is CAWKFSGLYSYEQYF. DNA for the CDR3: TGTGCCTGGAAGTTCTCGGGACTCTACTCCTACGAGCAGTACTTC.

The rearrangement uses TRBV29-1 and TRBJ2-7, with 10 nucleotides matching TRBD2. Germline V gene data show CDR1 as SQVTM and CDR2 as ANQGSEA. V dropped 3 bases and J dropped 6; count of bases not matched to a gene: 8. The CDR3 is 14 residues long. DNA for the CDR3: TGCAGCGTTGATCTAGCGGGAGCCAGGAGCGAGCAGTACTTC. This gives the protein CSVDLAGARSEQYF.

The rearrangement joins TRBV19 to TRBJ1-1; 7 positions agree with TRBD1. CDR3 length: 15 residues. Germline V gives CDR1 LNHDA, CDR2 SQIVND (reference sequence). Unmatched junction bases numbered 12, after V lost 8 bases and J lost 3 bases. CDR3 coding DNA: TGTGCCAGTCGAGAATGGACAGGACCTTACACTGAAGCTTTCTTT. Amino acids: CASREWTGPYTEAFF.

The chain carries TRBV29-1 and TRBJ2-5, with no clear D. V lost 3 bases to trimming and J lost 4 bases, with 12 bases between them. Germline lookup yields CDR1 SQVTM and CDR2 ANQGSEA. CDR3 length: 13 amino acids. The chain's CDR3 is CSVDYWRGETQYF. The CDR3 DNA reads as TGCAGCGTTGATTACTGGCGAGGAGAGACCCAGTACTTC.

J is TRBJ1-2 and V is TRBV4-3, with TRBD1 matching 8 bases. The CDR3 sequence is 17 residues long. J was trimmed by 4 bases and V by 0 bases; bases with no gene match: 10. Looked up from germline, CDR1 is LGHNA and CDR2 is YSLEER. The CDR3 DNA is TGCGCCAGCAGCCAAGATGGGGCAGGGGGCGAACTCTATGGCTACACCTTC. Its protein is CASSQDGAGGELYGYTF.

The V gene is TRBV7-9, the J gene TRBJ2-1; no definite D call. This CDR3 region has 13 residues. Germline V gene data show CDR1 as SEHNR and CDR2 as FQNEAQ (reference sequence). V lost 2 bases to trimming and J lost 6 bases, with 8 bases between them. In nucleotides, the CDR3 is TGTGCCAGCAGCTTATCCGGGTTCAATGAGCAGTTCTTC. It specifies CASSLSGFNEQFF.